This T cell receptor (beta chain) was sequenced for a study of blood T cell repertoires in COVID-19. As for the study in general: In each case, the material was cDNA or gDNA derived from T cells, B-cell-depleted T cells, or PBMCs.

This table comes from immunoSEQ multiplex PCR, and its TCRdb copy is limited to in-frame clones, with some not included. The sample records about 70,000 clones, around nine tenths being singletons. This clone showed up just once. The receptor was derived from a woman aged 80 or over with acute or convalescent COVID-19. The sample was peripheral blood.

The DNA of the CDR3 is TGTGCCAGCAGTTTCAACCAGGGTATCGGGGAGCTGTTTTTT. Amino acids: CASSFNQGIGELFF. The chain joins TRBV6-2 or TRBV6-3 to TRBJ2-2; D perhaps matches TRBD1 (5 bases). Germline V CDR1 and CDR2: MNHEY, SVGEGT. This CDR3 comprises 14 residues. The V and J ends lost 4 bases and 7 bases respectively, with 13 bases between them.